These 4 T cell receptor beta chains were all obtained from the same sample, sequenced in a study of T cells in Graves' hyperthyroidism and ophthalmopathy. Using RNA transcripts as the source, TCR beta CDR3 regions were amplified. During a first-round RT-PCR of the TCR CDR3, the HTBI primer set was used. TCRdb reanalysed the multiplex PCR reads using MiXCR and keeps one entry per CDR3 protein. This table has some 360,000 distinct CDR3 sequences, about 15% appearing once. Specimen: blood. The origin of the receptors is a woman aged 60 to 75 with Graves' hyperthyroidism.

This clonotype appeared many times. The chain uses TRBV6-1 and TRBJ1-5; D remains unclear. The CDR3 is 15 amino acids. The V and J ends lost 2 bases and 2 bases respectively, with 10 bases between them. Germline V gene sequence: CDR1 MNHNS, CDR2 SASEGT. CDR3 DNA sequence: TGTGCCAGCAGTGAACTGGGGTACGGCAATCAGCCCCAGCATTTT. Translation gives CASSELGYGNQPQHF.

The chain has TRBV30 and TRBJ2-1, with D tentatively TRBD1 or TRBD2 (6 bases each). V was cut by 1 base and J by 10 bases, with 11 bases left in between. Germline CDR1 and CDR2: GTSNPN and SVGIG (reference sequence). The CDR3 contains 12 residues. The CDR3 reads CAWSARGREQFF. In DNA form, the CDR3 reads TGTGCCTGGAGTGCCCGGGGGCGGGAGCAGTTCTTC.

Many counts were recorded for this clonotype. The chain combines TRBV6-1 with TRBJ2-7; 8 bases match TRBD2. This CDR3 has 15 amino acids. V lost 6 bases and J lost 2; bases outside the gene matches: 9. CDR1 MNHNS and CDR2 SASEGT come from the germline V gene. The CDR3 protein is CASSLTGTSPYEQYF. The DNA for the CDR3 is TGTGCCAGCAGCCTGACCGGGACTAGTCCCTACGAGCAGTACTTC.

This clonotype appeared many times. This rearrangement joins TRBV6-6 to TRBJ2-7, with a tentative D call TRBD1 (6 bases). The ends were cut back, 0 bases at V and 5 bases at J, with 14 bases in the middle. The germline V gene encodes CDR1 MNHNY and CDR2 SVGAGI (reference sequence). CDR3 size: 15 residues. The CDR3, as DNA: TGTGCCAGCAGTTACTCAATTACAGGGTCCCACGAGCAGTACTTC. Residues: CASSYSITGSHEQYF.